This T cell receptor (beta chain) was sequenced during a study of shared clonotypes between healthy human individuals. At the level of the study: Plates per donor: three CD4 naive, three CD4 memory, two CD8 naive, one CD8 memory. The study, taken as a whole, reports: An expected dependence of interdonor clonotype sharing on sequencing depth was noted.

This CDR3 comprises 14 residues. V shed 6 bases, J shed 4 bases, and the junction held 6 bases outside the gene matches. Germline V gene lookup returns CDR1 SGHDT and CDR2 YYEEEE. Libraries were prepared by immunoSEQ multiplex PCR; TCRdb keeps only in-frame clonotypes and omits some of them. The table lists more than 1 million clones, around 82% of them singletons. This clone was detected a few times. What it binds is unknown. Sequenced input: memory CD4+ T cells from PBMCs. As to subset: CD45RA-negative fraction. The genes are TRBV5-6 and TRBJ2-2, with 7 nucleotides matching TRBD2. This clonotype was sampled from a man younger than 35 in good health. Some clones in this sample may be carry-over from other donors' samples. The CDR3 bases are TGTGCCAGCACCGGCTGGGGGGGCACCGGGGAGCTGTTTTTT. Amino acids: CASTGWGGTGELFF.